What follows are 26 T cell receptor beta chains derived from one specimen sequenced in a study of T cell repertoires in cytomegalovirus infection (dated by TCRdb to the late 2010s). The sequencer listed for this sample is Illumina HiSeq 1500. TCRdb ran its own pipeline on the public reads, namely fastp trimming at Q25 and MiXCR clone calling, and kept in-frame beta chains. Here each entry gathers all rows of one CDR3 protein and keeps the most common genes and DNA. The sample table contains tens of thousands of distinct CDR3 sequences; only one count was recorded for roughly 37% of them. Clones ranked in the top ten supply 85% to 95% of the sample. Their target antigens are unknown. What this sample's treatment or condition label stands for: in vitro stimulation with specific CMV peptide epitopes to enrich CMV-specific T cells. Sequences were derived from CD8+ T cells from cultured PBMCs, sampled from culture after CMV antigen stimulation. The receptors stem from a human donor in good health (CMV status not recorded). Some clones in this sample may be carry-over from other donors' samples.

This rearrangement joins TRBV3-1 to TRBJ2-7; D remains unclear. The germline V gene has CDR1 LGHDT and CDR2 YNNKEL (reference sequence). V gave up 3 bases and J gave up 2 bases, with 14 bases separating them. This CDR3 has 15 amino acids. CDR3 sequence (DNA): TGTGCCAGCAGCCAGGCCTCTCAATCCCCCTACGAGCAGTACTTC. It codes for CASSQASQSPYEQYF.

The CDR3 sequence: CASRDPNYGYTF. CDR3 DNA: TGTGCCAGCAGGGACCCCAATTATGGCTACACCTTC. The J gene is TRBJ1-2, the V gene TRBV12-3 or TRBV12-4; D remains ambiguous. V was shortened by 6 bases and J by 5 bases, with 10 bases between the two germline ends. This CDR3 region has 12 residues.

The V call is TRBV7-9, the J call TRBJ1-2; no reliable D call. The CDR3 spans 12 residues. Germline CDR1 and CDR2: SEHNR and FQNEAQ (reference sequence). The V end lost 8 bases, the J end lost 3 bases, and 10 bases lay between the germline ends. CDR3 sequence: CASAVVDYGYTF. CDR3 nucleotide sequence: TGTGCCAGCGCCGTGGTGGACTATGGCTACACCTTC.

DNA for the CDR3: TGTGCCAGCAGTTTAGTCGAAGTCGGACGGCGGTTCTTC. It is translated as CASSLVEVGRRFF. The gene calls are TRBV28 and TRBJ2-1, with no clear D. V shed 2 bases and J shed 15 bases, with 17 bases lying between them. The CDR3 consists of 13 residues. From germline, CDR1 is MDHEN and CDR2 SYDVKM.

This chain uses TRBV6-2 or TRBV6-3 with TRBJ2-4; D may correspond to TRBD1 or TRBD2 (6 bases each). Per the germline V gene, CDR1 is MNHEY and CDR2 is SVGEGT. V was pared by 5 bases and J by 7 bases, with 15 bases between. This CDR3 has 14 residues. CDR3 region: CASSIRGPGNIQYF. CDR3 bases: TGTGCCAGCAGTATTCGGGGGCCCGGGAACATTCAGTACTTC.

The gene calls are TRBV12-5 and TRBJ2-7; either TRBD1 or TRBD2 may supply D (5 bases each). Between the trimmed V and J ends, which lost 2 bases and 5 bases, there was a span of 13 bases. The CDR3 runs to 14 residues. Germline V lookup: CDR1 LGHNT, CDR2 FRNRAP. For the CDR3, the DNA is TGTGCTAGTGGTTTGCCGGGGACGTCCCACGAGCAGTACTTC. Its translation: CASGLPGTSHEQYF.

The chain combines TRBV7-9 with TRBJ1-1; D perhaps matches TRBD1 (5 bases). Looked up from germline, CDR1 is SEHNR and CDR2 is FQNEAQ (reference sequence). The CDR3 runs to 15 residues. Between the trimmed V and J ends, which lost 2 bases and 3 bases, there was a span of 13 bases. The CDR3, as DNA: TGTGCCAGCAGCTTAAACCAGGGATGGGACACTGAAGCTTTCTTT. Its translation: CASSLNQGWDTEAFF.

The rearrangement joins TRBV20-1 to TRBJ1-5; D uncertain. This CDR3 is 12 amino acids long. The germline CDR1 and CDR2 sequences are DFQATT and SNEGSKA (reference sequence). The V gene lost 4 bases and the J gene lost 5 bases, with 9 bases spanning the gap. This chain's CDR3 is CSANAMYQPQHF. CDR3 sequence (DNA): TGCAGTGCTAACGCGATGTATCAGCCCCAGCATTTT.

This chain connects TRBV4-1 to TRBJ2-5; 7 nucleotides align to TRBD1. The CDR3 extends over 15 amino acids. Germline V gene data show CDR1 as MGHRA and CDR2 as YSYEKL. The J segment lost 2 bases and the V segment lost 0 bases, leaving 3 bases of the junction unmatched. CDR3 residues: CASSQEGTEQETQYF. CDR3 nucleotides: TGCGCCAGCAGCCAAGAAGGGACAGAGCAAGAGACCCAGTACTTC.

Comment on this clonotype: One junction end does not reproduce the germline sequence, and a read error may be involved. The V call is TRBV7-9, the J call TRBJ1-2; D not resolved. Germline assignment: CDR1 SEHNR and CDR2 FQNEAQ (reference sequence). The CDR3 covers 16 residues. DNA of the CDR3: TGTGCCAGCAGCTTAGAAAGGCAGCAAGCTAACTATGGCTACAGCTTC. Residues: CASSLERQQANYGYSF.

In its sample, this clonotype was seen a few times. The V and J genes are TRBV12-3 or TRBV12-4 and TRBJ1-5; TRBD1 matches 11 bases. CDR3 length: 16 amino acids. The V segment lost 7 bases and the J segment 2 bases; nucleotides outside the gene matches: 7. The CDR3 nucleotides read TGTGCCAGCATCGGACAGGGGGCGAAAGGCAATCAGCCCCAGCATTTT. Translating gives CASIGQGAKGNQPQHF.

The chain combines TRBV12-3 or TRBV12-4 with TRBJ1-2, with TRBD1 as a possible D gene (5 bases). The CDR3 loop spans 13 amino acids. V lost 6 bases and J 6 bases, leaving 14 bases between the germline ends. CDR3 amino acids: CASSLLPGHGYTF. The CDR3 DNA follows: TGTGCCAGCAGCCTCTTGCCAGGGCATGGCTACACCTTC.

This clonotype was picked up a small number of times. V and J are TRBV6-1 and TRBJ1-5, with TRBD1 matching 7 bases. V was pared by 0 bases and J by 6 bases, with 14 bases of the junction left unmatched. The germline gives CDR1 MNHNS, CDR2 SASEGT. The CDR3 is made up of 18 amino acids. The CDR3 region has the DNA TGTGCCAGCAGTGAAGCCCGCTACCGGGACAGTCTCGTTCAGCCCCAGCATTTT. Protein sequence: CASSEARYRDSLVQPQHF.

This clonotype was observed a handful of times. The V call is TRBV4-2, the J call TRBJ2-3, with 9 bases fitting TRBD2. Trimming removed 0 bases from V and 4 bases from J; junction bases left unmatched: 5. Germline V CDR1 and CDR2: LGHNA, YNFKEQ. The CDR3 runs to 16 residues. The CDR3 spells CASSQDTAGGPDTQYF. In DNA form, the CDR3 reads TGTGCCAGCAGCCAAGATACAGCGGGGGGCCCAGATACGCAGTATTTT.

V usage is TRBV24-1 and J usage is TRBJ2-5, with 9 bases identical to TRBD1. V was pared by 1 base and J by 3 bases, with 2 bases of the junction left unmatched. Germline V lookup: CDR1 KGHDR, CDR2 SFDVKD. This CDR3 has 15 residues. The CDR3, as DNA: TGTGCCACCAGTGATTTTAGGACAGGGGAAGAGACCCAGTACTTC. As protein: CATSDFRTGEETQYF.

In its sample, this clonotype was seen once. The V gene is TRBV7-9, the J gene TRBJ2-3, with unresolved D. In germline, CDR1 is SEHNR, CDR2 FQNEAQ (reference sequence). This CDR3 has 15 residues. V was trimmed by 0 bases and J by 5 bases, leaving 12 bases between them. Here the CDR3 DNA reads TGTGCCAGCAGCTTAGCGCTTAAATCTGGAGATACGCAGTATTTT. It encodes CASSLALKSGDTQYF.

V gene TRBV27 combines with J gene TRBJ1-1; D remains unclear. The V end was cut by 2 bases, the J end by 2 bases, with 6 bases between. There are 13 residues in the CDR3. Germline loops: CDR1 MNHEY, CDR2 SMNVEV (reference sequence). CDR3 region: CASSLQVNTEAFF. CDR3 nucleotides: TGTGCCAGCAGTTTACAGGTAAACACTGAAGCTTTCTTT.

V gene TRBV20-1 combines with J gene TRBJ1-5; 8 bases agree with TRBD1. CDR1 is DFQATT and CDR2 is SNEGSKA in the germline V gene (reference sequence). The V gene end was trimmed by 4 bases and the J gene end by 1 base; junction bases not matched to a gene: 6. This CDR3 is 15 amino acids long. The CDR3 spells CSAISTGVSNQPQHF. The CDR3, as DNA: TGCAGTGCTATCTCGACAGGGGTAAGCAATCAGCCCCAGCATTTT.

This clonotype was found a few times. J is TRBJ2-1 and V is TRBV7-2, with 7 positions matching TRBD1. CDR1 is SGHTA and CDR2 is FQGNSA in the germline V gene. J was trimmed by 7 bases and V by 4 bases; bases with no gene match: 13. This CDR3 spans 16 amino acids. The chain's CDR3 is CASSWEGTGVKNEQFF. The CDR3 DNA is TGTGCCAGCAGCTGGGAAGGTACAGGGGTAAAGAATGAGCAGTTCTTC.

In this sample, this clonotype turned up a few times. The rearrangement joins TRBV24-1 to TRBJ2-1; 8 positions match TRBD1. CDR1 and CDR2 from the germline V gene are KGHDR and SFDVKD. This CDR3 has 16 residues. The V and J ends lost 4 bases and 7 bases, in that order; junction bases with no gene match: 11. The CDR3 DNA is TGTGCCACCAGTGACTTAACCGGTGACAGGGGAAATGAGCAGTTCTTC. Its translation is CATSDLTGDRGNEQFF.

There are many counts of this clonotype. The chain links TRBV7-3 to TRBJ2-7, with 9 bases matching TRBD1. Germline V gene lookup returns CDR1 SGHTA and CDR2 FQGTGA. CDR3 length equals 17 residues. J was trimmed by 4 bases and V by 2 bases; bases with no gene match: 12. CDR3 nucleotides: TGTGCCAGCAGCTTAGTCCCGGTAGGGACAGGGCTATACGAGCAGTACTTC. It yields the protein CASSLVPVGTGLYEQYF.

The CDR3: CASSQVDRAPEAFF. DNA for the CDR3: TGTGCCAGCAGCCAGGTCGACAGGGCCCCTGAAGCTTTCTTT. The chain combines TRBV4-2 with TRBJ1-1, with TRBD1 identical over 7 bases. The CDR3 consists of 14 residues. Germline V lookup: CDR1 LGHNA, CDR2 YNFKEQ. V shed 3 bases, J shed 6 bases, and the junction held 7 bases outside the gene matches.

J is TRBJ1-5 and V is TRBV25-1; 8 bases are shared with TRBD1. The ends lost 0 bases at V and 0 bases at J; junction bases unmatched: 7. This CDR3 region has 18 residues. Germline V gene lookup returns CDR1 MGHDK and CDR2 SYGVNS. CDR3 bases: TGTGCCAGCAGTGAATATAGGGACAGGCTGTATAGCAATCAGCCCCAGCATTTT. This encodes CASSEYRDRLYSNQPQHF.

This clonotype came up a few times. The chain's CDR3 is CASSPGQGYAGELFF. CDR3 DNA: TGTGCCAGCAGTCCGGGACAGGGATACGCCGGGGAGCTGTTTTTT. The chain employs TRBV12-3 or TRBV12-4 and TRBJ2-2; 9 bases are shared with TRBD1. With 5 bases clipped from V and 6 bases from J, the junction kept 7 bases outside the gene matches. This CDR3 spans 15 amino acids.

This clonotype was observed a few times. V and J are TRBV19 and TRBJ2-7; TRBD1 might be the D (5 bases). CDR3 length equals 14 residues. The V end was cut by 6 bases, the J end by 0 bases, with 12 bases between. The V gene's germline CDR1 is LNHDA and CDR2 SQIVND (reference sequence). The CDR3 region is CASRETASSYEQYF. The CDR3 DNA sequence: TGTGCCAGTAGAGAGACAGCCAGCTCCTACGAGCAGTACTTC.

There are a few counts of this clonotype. CDR3 in DNA: TGTGCCACCCGTCGACGGAGTCTCGAGCAGTACTTC. Amino acid sequence: CATRRRSLEQYF. The chain uses TRBV28 and TRBJ2-7; D is undetermined. Trimming removed 10 bases from V and 6 bases from J, with 16 bases in between. The CDR3 contains 12 residues. Germline V gene lookup returns CDR1 MDHEN and CDR2 SYDVKM. The full variable domain, rest sourced from reference TRBV28 and TRBJ2-7, is DVKVTQSSRYLVKRTGEKVFLECVQDMDHENMFWYRQDPGLGLRLIYFSYDVKMKEKGDIPEGYSVSREKKERFSLILESASTNQTSMYLCATRRRSLEQYFGPGTRLTVT.